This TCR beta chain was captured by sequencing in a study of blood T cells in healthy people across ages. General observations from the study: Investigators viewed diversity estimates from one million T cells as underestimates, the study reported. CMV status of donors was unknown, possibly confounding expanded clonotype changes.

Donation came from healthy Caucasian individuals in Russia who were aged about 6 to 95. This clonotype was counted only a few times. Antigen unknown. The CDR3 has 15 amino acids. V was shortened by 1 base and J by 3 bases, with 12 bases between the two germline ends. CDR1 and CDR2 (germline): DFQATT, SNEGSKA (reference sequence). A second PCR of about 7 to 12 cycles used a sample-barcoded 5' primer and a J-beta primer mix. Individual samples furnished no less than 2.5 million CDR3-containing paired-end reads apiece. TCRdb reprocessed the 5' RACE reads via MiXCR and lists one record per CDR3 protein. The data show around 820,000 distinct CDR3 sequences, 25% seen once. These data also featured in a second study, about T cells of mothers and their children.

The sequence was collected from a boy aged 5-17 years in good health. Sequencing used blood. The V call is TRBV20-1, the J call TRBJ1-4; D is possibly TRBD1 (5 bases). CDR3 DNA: TGCAGTGCTAGAGCGGAAGGGGCATCTAATGAAAAACTGTTTTTT. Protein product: CSARAEGASNEKLFF.